This T cell receptor beta chain is from a study of cytomegalovirus exposure and HLA in healthy donors (dated by TCRdb to 2015 to 2018). At the level of the whole study: An earlier analysis of some 600 of the donors reported around 280 Gb of sequence data and about 120 million unique TCR beta sequences obtained from about 179 million T cells. High-throughput TCR immunosequencing, statistical association of individual TCRs with disease status, and machine learning were combined to predict cytomegalovirus infection status. The study was designed to test whether signatures of past pathogen exposure could be identified by cataloging public T cell receptors. The number of donors typed differed by locus, with roughly 620-630 for A, B, C, DRB1 and DQB1, more than 500 for DQA1, 600 to 610 for DPA1, and about 450 for DPB1. On average, over 200,000 unique TCR beta nucleotide sequences were sequenced per donor among a few hundred genotyped donors of the cohort, with 15% to 20% of those sequences being non-productive. The study used immunosequencing to profile the T cell repertoires of some 600 subjects and linked those repertoires to cytomegalovirus serostatus. Rather than using new phenotypic data, the later analysis identified candidate immune exposures from TCR beta sequences and from how often those sequences occurred across donors. An earlier analysis of around 580 of the donors used high-throughput TCR beta sequencing to judge whether each TCR beta V gene segment behaved as functional or pseudogenic. An early release that covered approximately 600 HLA-typed donors contained approximately 290 gigabases of sequencing data and tens of millions of unique TCR sequences. Every discovery cohort repertoire had been produced on one sequencing platform. A few DR-DQ haplotypes were treated as single units for association and clustering because of strong linkage in the cohort. Of the roughly 400 genotyped donors, roughly 80% fell in the genetic ancestry cluster associated with self-reported Caucasian donors. Donor age, sex, ethnicity and CMV serostatus were compiled alongside the repertoire data. A separate validation cohort of roughly 110 different subjects was used in addition to the 666-subject first cohort. HLA typing included class I and class II loci at four-digit resolution. A later analysis re-analyzed previously published TCR beta repertoires from 600 to 850 donors and added high-resolution HLA genotyping to study TCR occurrence patterns. Genome-wide SNP genotypes for about 65% of the roughly 670 donors were used in a later genetic analysis, which treated that subset as a discovery cohort. Summary of the overall study and its limitations: A later analysis found that HLA-associated TCR beta chains were more clonally expanded and had lower generation probabilities than equally common non-associated chains. A cluster of highly shared sequence variants was judged likely to be a technical artifact of the sequencing pipeline. A later genetic analysis associated a missense DCLRE1C variant with V-gene and J-gene trimming of TCR beta chains, and an independent cohort replicated the association. Most TCR sequences were seen in very few donors, while some public TCRs were found in many individuals. A further reported finding was that TCR beta sequences accurately predicted the HLA-A and HLA-B alleles for most subjects in the first cohort. The cohort was sequenced for TCR beta chains only, and without alpha or paired-chain data the features that could be detected were limited. In a later analysis, the rate of TCR association differed among HLA loci, with DRB1 alleles having the most associated TCRs and HLA-C alleles having the fewest. The authors suggested that the approach could potentially be generalized to other disease states and immunological phenotypes. The only immune exposure information available for the cohort was CMV serostatus. Most CMV-associated TCR beta chains appeared to be HLA-restricted in a later analysis, and the HLA associations seemed to be driven largely by CMV exposure. According to a later analysis, parvovirus B19, influenza, CMV and Epstein-Barr virus appeared linked to several top co-occurrence clusters. Broadly in line with IMGT annotations, most TCR beta V segments showed up in productive rearrangements about 87% or about 30% of the time in an earlier analysis of about 500 of the donors. Because counts were too low, roughly 16 rarely observed V segments, including chromosome 9 orphons, were left out of the earlier analysis of a few hundred of the donors. In vitro tests confirmed that a few of the cytomegalovirus-associated TCR beta chains recognize cytomegalovirus antigens. Some IMGT-functional V segments, including TRBV6-2 and TRBV6-3, could not be told apart with the 87-base-pair reads, so those segments were excluded. Cytomegalovirus status was reported to be diagnosed by the classifier with high specificity and sensitivity in both the original and validation cohorts. The study gave a list of over 150 TCR beta chains associated with cytomegalovirus. At a false discovery rate of 0.05, a later analysis linked 16,000 or so TCR beta sequences to specific HLA alleles. When HLA alleles, especially DR and DQ, strongly co-occurred, attributing TCR associations to individual alleles was difficult. Because HLA typing was unavailable for some donors at each locus, only the typed subset was used in association tests. Correlated functional status among segregating V segments might be attributable to linkage disequilibrium, but an unknown experimental factor could not be ruled out. Presence/absence analyses assumed roughly uniform sequencing depth across donors, an assumption that may not hold. Compared with the 666-donor mean, donors in an Asian-associated ancestry cluster had fewer N-insertions in productive TCRs, according to a later genetic analysis.

The cohort was made up of several hundred healthy bone marrow donors. At the time of sampling, all cohort members were nominally healthy, though unrecorded immune exposures were likely present. The donor tested CMV seronegative and was one of the 352 seronegative cohort members. A peripheral blood sample was provided by each donor, and peripheral blood mononuclear cells were used for TCR beta sequencing. Genomic DNA was extracted from the blood cell samples with the Qiagen DNeasy Blood Extraction Kit. Turning to this clone: What antigen it recognizes has not been identified. No base quality values were provided; no much bigger clone lies one nucleotide off.

The library was obtained by the immunoSEQ multiplex PCR assay. The multiplex PCR relied on a mix of 60 forward primers for TCR Vbeta segments and 13 reverse primers for TCR Jbeta segments. A multiplex PCR assay on genomic DNA amplified the CDR3 region of rearranged TCR beta genes. Amplified TCR beta libraries were sequenced as 87-base-pair reads on the Illumina HiSeq System. The study's own analysis went as follows. In a later analysis, tens of millions of unique TCR beta chains were counted across the 650 to 700 repertoires, and roughly 9.9 million of these chains were shared by at least two donors. To remove PCR and sequencing errors, raw reads were error-corrected and collapsed into unique sequences using a nearest-neighbor algorithm that merged closely related sequences. CDR3 sequences were aligned to IMGT reference sequences to assign V, D and J gene segments. Each retained sequence needed at least a six-nucleotide match to both a V gene segment and a J gene segment. Rearrangements were called productive when the CDR3 lacked stop codons and stayed in frame with V and J; all others were non-productive. CDR3 was defined by IMGT convention, running from the second conserved V-encoded cysteine to the conserved J-encoded phenylalanine. The earlier analysis of some 580 of the donors excluded any sequence lacking an unambiguous match to a single V gene segment. An earlier analysis of several hundred of the donors called V segments functional above 56.7% productive rearrangements and segregating when the between-donor standard deviation exceeded 5%. A statistical classification framework was developed to diagnose cytomegalovirus status using the catalog of TCR beta chain sequences. In a later analysis, TCR nucleotide sequences were compared against IMGT/GENE-DB human TR gene sequences so that V and J genes could be assigned. In a later analysis, CDR3 sequences and most-parsimonious VDJ recombination scenarios were assigned using the TCRdist pipeline. A later analysis defined each TCR beta chain by its CDR3 amino acid sequence plus V-gene family, and excluded reads lacking a unique V-gene family. To address suspected cross-contamination and a sequencing artifact, a later analysis removed 592 highly shared, low-generation-probability nucleotide sequences. A later analysis calculated a clonal expansion index for each public chain from normalized within-repertoire ranks of inferred template counts. A later analysis computed generation probabilities with a VDJ recombination model fitted to out-of-frame rearrangements, and checked the results against IGoR. In a later analysis, TCR-TCR, TCR-HLA and TCR-CMV co-occurrence was scored with hypergeometric tests, and a repertoire-size bias correction was applied to TCR pairs. False discovery rates were estimated in a later analysis by permuting HLA or CMV assignments 20 times. A later analysis grouped co-occurring TCRs with DBSCAN, adding TCRdist sequence similarity when clustering within HLA-allele-positive subsets. Repertoires with fewer than 30,000 or more than 120,000 public chains were left out of co-occurrence clustering, as were roughly five repertoires with anomalous nucleotide sharing. TCRdb re-hosts the immuneACCESS table, in-frame sequences only. Its copies lack some clones; in the studies checked, an unresolved V gene accounts for under half of them, and the cause for the rest is not known. V and J calls and clone size are those listed in that table; D and trimming were worked out from the DNA. Across this sample there are some 67,000 clones, with about four fifths seen only once. Together, the top ten hold about 2.9% of the sample.

For CDR1 and CDR2, the germline V gene lists MNHEY and SVGAGI. The V end loses 9 bases and the J end loses 11 bases, and a stretch of 22 bases separates them. The cysteine opens and the phenylalanine closes a CDR3 of 14 amino acids. Of all the DNA, just the CDR3 is kept, 42 bases in frame from base 1. Sequenced sample: PBMCs. The TCR comes from a woman aged 25 to 39 in good health and CMV-seronegative. The sequence joins TRBV6-5 to TRBJ1-4, with a tentative D gene TRBD1 over 6 matching bases. CDR3 protein: CARVRGRKLDKLFF. The sequence in DNA is TGTGCCAGGGTGCGGGGGCGGAAACTAGACAAACTGTTTTTT.